This TCR beta chain was sequenced in a study of blood T cells in healthy people across ages. A second PCR, run for about 6 to 11 cycles, used a sample-barcoded 5' primer plus a J-beta primer mix. Tags on each cDNA molecule came from a template-switch adaptor with 12 random nucleotides. Using its own MiXCR run on the 5' RACE reads, TCRdb lists one record per CDR3 protein. The sample includes 1.5 million to 2 million distinct CDR3 sequences, under 30% of them seen just once. The germline V and J ends were trimmed by 1 base and 2 bases, with 5 bases remaining between them. The CDR3 loop spans 13 amino acids. Germline V gene sequence: CDR1 MNHNS, CDR2 SASEGT. In its sample, this clonotype was seen a few times. Its matching antigen is unknown. Overall study results and limits: The unsorted PBMCs prevented any conclusive comparison of naive versus antigen-experienced cells. Aged donors had fewer naive CD4+ cells and lower diversity than long-lived donors.

Material: blood. This chain joins TRBV6-1 and TRBJ2-5; D remains ambiguous. The receptor was isolated from a woman aged 25 to 45 in good health. The CDR3 sequence: CASSEEKQETQYF. CDR3 nucleotide sequence: TGTGCCAGCAGTGAAGAGAAGCAAGAGACCCAGTACTTC.